This T cell receptor (beta chain) was recorded in a study of shared clonotypes between healthy human individuals. In the study overall: Donors were a couple of women and a few men aged 18 to 49. CD4 naive cells filled three plates per donor, CD4 memory three, CD8 naive two and CD8 memory one.

It was across several immunoSEQ plates that each subset's genomic DNA was evenly split. Generated by immunoSEQ multiplex PCR, the TCRdb table keeps only in-frame clones and is missing some. The table shows fewer than 850,000 clones, with about two thirds occurring only once. The source is a young woman in good health. The sequenced material came from memory CD4+ T cells sorted from blood. Subset specified: CD45RA-negative fraction.

As DNA, the CDR3 is TGCGCCAGCACTGAACCCGTAGCGGAGGGGACAGATACGCAGTATTTT. Protein sequence: CASTEPVAEGTDTQYF. V usage is TRBV5-1 and J usage is TRBJ2-3, with D maybe TRBD2 (6 bases). Trimming cost V 6 bases and J 3 bases, with 20 bases left between them. The CDR3 totals 16 residues. Germline V CDR1 and CDR2: SGHRS, YFSETQ.